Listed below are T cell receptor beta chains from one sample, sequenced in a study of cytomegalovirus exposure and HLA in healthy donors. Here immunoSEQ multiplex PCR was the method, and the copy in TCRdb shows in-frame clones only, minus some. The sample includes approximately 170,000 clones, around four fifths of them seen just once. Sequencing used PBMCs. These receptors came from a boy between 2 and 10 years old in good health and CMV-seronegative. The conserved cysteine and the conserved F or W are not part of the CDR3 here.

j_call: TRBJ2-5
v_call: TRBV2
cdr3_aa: ASSEERGFQETQY

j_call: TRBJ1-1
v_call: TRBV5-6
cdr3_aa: ASSLGRFKTEAF

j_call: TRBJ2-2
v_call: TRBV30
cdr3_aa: AWSVGTGPNTGELF

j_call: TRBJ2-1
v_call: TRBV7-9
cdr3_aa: ASSLESGNGGDNEQF

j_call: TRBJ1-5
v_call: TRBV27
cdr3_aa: ASSFPPPGHQNQPQH

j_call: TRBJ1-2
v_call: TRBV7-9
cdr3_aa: ASRSGIHYGYT

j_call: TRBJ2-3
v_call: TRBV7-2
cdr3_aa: ASSLRLAGNTDTQY

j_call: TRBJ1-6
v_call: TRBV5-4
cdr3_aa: ASSLGGVSSYNSPLH

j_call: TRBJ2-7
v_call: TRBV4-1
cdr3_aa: ASSNGLAGPYEQY

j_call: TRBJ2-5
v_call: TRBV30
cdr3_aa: AWHRGETQY

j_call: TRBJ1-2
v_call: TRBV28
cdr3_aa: ASKITNYGYT

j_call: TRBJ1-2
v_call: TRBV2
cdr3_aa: ASSPGSLANRYGCT

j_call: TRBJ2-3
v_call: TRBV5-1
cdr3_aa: ASSLSFGTGASTDTQY

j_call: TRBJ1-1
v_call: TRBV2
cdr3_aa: ASVYRTGDTEAF

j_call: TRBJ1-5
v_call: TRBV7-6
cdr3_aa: ASSLDSRGTVNQPQH

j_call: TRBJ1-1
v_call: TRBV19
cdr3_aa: ASSPLRVENTEAF

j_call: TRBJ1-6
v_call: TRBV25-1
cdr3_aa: ASSAPTAPNSPLH

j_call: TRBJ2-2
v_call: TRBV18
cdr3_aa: ASSPRDSRGTGELF

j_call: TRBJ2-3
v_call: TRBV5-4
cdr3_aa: ASSLVPLQVSTDTQY

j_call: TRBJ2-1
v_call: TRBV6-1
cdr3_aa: ASSLAGATYNEQF

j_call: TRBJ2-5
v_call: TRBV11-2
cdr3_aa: ASSSNAGHQETQY

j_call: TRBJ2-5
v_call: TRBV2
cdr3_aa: ASSALVKTQY

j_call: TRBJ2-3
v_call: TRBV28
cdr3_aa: ASSLPTVPDTQY

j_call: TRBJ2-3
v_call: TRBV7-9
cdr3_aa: ASSLAWGGTDTQY

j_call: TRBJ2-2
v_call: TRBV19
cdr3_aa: ASSIAHLSDPRGELF

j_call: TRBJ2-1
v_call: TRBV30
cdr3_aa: AWMRLADNEQF

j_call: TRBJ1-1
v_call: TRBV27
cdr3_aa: ASTERGARGEAF

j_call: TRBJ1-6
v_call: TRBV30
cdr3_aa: AWSETGGDALH

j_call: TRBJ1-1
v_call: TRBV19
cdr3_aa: ASSIQVPNTEAF

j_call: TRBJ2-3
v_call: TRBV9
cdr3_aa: ASEGSTDTQY

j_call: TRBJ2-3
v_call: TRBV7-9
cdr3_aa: ASSTHVRTDTQY